The clone carrying this T cell receptor beta chain showed up just a few times. Its specificity is unknown. This specimen belongs to a study of T cell repertoires in cytomegalovirus infection. For the study at large: Evidence of both CMV infection and a matching HLA type came from public TCR beta signatures.

Study-level results: The study found HLA-C-restricted CMV-specific TCR beta clonotypes dominating the ex vivo response. Summed frequency of public TCR beta families distinguished CMV carriers with the relevant HLA.

TCRdb independently ran MiXCR on the reads; one entry per CDR3 protein. The sample lists 480,000 or so distinct CDR3 sequences, around 11% occurring once. Specimen: PBMCs. This sequence originates from a human donor in good health (CMV status not recorded). Some clones in this sample may be carry-over from other donors' samples.

Here the CDR3 DNA reads TGCAGTGCTAGAGATGTTGCGACGAGGGGGGAGCAGTTCTTC. Amino acid sequence: CSARDVATRGEQFF. The V and J genes are TRBV20-1 and TRBJ2-1, with D possibly matching TRBD1 (6 bases). This CDR3 has 14 residues. V was pared by 0 bases and J by 10 bases, with 16 bases between. Germline values: CDR1 DFQATT, CDR2 SNEGSKA (reference sequence).